This TCR beta chain was documented in a study of blood T cells in healthy people across ages (dated by TCRdb to between 2014 and 2016). Regarding the research as a whole: In model experiments, template switching captured roughly one uniquely barcoded TCR beta cDNA molecule for every two T cells. Using deep sequencing normalized with unique cDNA molecular identifiers, the study measured how TCR beta repertoire diversity changes with age. To avoid experimental bias, donors of different ages were distributed randomly across sequencing lanes. Four age groups were formed from the donors: young (average approximately 15 years), middle-aged (approximately 40), aged (62) and long-lived (more than 75). Using the same blood draw, the study looked at two additional independent replicas of 1 million unique cDNA reads for two donors, one aged 18 to 30 and the other aged 80 or older.

Libraries were constructed by 5' RACE. The instrument was an Illumina HiSeq 2500. A second roughly 6 to 11 cycle PCR used a sample-barcoded 5' primer and a J-beta primer mix. A template-switch 5' adaptor carrying 12 random nucleotides introduced a unique molecular identifier onto each TCR beta cDNA molecule. At least 2.5 million CDR3-containing paired-end reads were obtained from each sample. All of the RNA was converted into first-strand cDNA using the Mint cDNA synthesis kit, with a TRBC-specific oligonucleotide serving as the primer. Following uracil-DNA glycosylase treatment, a first 18-cycle PCR with universal primers M1SS and BC2_uni_R was performed on all cDNA. As for how the authors treated the data: Each sample was normalized by randomly selecting 1 million high-quality reads, each carrying a distinct molecular identifier. Reads sharing molecular identifiers were discarded rather than binned into consensus sequences. MiTCR, with a Q25 quality threshold and the strictest error-elimination algorithm, was used for CDR3 identification, clonotype clustering and error correction. Lower-bound total TCR beta diversity was estimated with a nonparametric unseen species model using Euler transformation. TCRdb reprocessed the public reads (quality trimming at Q25 with fastp, clone calling with MiXCR) and kept in-frame beta chains. One record per CDR3 amino acid sequence lists the most common genes and DNA. The authors' filters were not applied to this entry. This sample comprises over a million distinct CDR3 sequences, 42% of them detected only once. The ten largest clones represent approximately 7.9% of the sample.

Overall study results and their limits: The percentage of naive T cells measured by flow cytometry correlated strongly with observed TCR beta diversity. Observed TCR beta diversity per million T cells fell roughly linearly with age, and a significant reduction was already apparent by age around 36. Donor CMV infection status was unknown, potentially confounding age-related changes in expanded clonotypes. Compared with the aged group, more naive CD4+ T cells, fewer expanded clones and increased TCR diversity were shown by the long-lived group, suggesting age selection. Estimates of total diversity from one million sequenced T cells were regarded as lower bounds and underestimates. Since profiling was done on bulk unsorted PBMCs, naive and antigen-experienced compartments could not be conclusively compared.

A word on this clonotype: The antigen it binds to is not known. It has no much larger one-base neighbor in the sample; base qualities were not kept.

The germline V gene (reference sequence) supplies CDR1 DFQATT and CDR2 SNEGSKA. Counted from cysteine to phenylalanine, this CDR3 has 12 amino acids. Of the read, only the CDR3 DNA is kept; its 36 bases are in frame from base 1. V loses 4 bases of germline sequence and J loses 10 bases, and the interval between the two ends is 14 bases. The 35 to 40 donors, aged about 6 to 100 years, were systemically healthy Caucasian individuals from Russia. Around 10 milliliters of peripheral blood were drawn from each donor into EDTA-treated Vacutainer tubes. PBMCs were isolated by Ficoll-Paque density-gradient centrifugation, with at least 6 million obtained per sample. Trizol reagent was used to extract total RNA from the PBMCs, yielding at least 6 micrograms per sample. For every donor, an aliquot of PBMCs went through flow cytometry to measure the percentages of naive CD45RAhigh/CD27high T cells.

The chain links TRBV20-1 with TRBJ2-1; the D gene cannot be named for sure. The TCR originated in a woman younger than 30 in good health. The source material was blood. The encoded CDR3 is CSAKYMRTEQFF. The DNA sequence is TGCAGTGCTAAATACATGCGTACGGAGCAGTTCTTC.